The T cell receptor (beta chain) under discussion was sequenced for a study of T cell changes during pregnancy in multiple sclerosis. In germline, CDR1 is MNHEY, CDR2 SMNVEV (reference sequence). The CDR3 sequence is 15 residues long. The V segment lost 6 bases and the J segment 5 bases; nucleotides outside the gene matches: 9. TCRdb's table, derived via immunoSEQ multiplex PCR, lists solely in-frame clones and lacks some. The repertoire holds more than 70,000 clones, with approximately 92% as singletons. The sequence derives from a female donor with multiple sclerosis, enrolled in a pregnancy study. The sequencing used peripheral blood, collected before pregnancy. The chain has TRBV27 and TRBJ2-7, with 11 bases matching TRBD2. The CDR3 loop is CASRGVAGGNHEQYF. The CDR3, as DNA: TGTGCCAGCAGGGGGGTAGCGGGAGGGAACCACGAGCAGTACTTC.